These 13 T cell receptor delta chains were all obtained from the same sample, sequenced in a study of gamma-delta T cells after stem cell transplantation. TCRdb made new clone calls on the RT-PCR reads using CATT. The repertoire table contains dozens of delta-chain clones. The sample comprised gamma-delta T cells. Source of these receptors: a human donor. It is not recorded whose cells these are; they may come from a transplant donor. This table probably holds off-target reads from a library built for another chain.

V gene TRDV2 combines with J gene TRDJ1, with a tentative D call TRDD3 (5 bases). V gave up 0 bases and J gave up 1 base, with 14 bases separating them. CDR1 and CDR2 from the germline V gene are GEAIGNYY and EKD. The CDR3 is 16 amino acids. The CDR3: CACDTLGTRRTDKLIF. CDR3 sequence (DNA): TGTGCCTGTGACACCTTGGGGACCAGGCGCACCGATAAACTCATCTTT.

In DNA form, the CDR3 reads TGTGCCTGTGTTTCGCTGGGGGCTCCGATCCTGGCCGATAAACTCATCTTT. The encoded protein is CACVSLGAPILADKLIF. The chain carries TRDV2 and TRDJ1, with TRDD3 matching over 7 bases. Germline-derived CDR1 and CDR2 are GEAIGNYY and EKD. The CDR3 loop spans 17 amino acids. The V and J ends lost 5 bases and 3 bases, in that order; junction bases with no gene match: 17.

CDR3 amino acids: CACDPLGGYTDKLIF. CDR3 nucleotides: TGTGCCTGTGACCCACTTGGGGGTTACACCGATAAACTCATCTTT. J is TRDJ1 and V is TRDV2; D possibly corresponds to TRDD3 (6 bases). Per the germline V gene, CDR1 is GEAIGNYY and CDR2 is EKD. V was pared by 3 bases and J by 0 bases, with 13 bases between. This CDR3 contains 15 residues.

The chain combines TRDV2 with TRDJ3, with 7 positions matching TRDD3. With V trimmed by 3 bases and J by 0 bases, 13 bases remained unmatched. The CDR3 sequence is 20 residues long. CDR1 is GEAIGNYY and CDR2 is EKD in the germline V gene. CDR3 sequence reads: CACDPAGGSHSSWDTRQMFF. CDR3 bases: TGTGCCTGTGACCCTGCTGGGGGTTCTCATAGCTCCTGGGACACCCGACAGATGTTTTTC.

This clone was found a few times. This chain uses TRDV1 with TRDJ1, with TRDD3 identical over 10 bases. Losses at the gene ends were 2 bases for V and 1 base for J; bases not matched to a gene: 22. Germline CDR1 TSWWSYY, CDR2 QGS. CDR3 length: 22 residues. This CDR3 is CALGESPISYYWGIRGTDKLIF. CDR3 DNA sequence: TGTGCTCTTGGGGAAAGCCCCATATCTTATTACTGGGGGATCAGGGGCACCGATAAACTCATCTTT.

V and J are TRDV2 and TRDJ1; 12 bases line up with TRDD3. This CDR3 comprises 15 residues. The J segment lost 2 bases and the V segment lost 3 bases, leaving 3 bases of the junction unmatched. CDR1 GEAIGNYY and CDR2 EKD come from the germline V gene. The CDR3 loop reads CACDLLGDTTDKLIF. As DNA, the CDR3 is TGTGCCTGTGACCTACTGGGGGATACTACCGATAAACTCATCTTT.

CDR3 sequence reads: CACASLTVLGTDKLIF. The CDR3 region has the DNA TGTGCCTGTGCGTCACTGACCGTACTGGGGACCGATAAACTCATCTTT. The rearrangement links TRDV2 to TRDJ1, with 7 bases matching TRDD3. The ends lost 5 bases at V and 2 bases at J; junction bases unmatched: 13. The germline CDR1 and CDR2 sequences are GEAIGNYY and EKD. The CDR3 runs to 16 residues.

The CDR3 sequence: CACDTIESKDKLIF. The CDR3 DNA follows: TGTGCCTGTGACACCATTGAGAGTAAGGATAAACTCATCTTT. V is TRDV2 and J is TRDJ1; no firm D call. Germline assignment: CDR1 GEAIGNYY and CDR2 EKD. The CDR3 is 14 amino acids. V lost 0 bases and J 5 bases, leaving 12 bases between the germline ends.

The chain joins TRDV2 to TRDJ1; 8 bases are a match to TRDD3. CDR1 is GEAIGNYY and CDR2 is EKD in the germline V gene. The CDR3 is 14 amino acids. The V segment lost 3 bases and the J segment 0 bases; nucleotides outside the gene matches: 2. Here the CDR3 DNA reads TGTGCCTGTGACCGACTGGGGGACACCGATAAACTCATCTTT. It specifies CACDRLGDTDKLIF.

The genes are TRDV2 and TRDJ1, with 7 bases lining up with TRDD3. The V segment lost 3 bases and the J segment 3 bases; nucleotides outside the gene matches: 15. CDR3 length: 17 residues. Germline assignment: CDR1 GEAIGNYY and CDR2 EKD. The CDR3 loop is CACDQLRTGVQADKLIF. In DNA form, the CDR3 reads TGTGCCTGTGACCAACTACGAACTGGGGTTCAAGCCGATAAACTCATCTTT.

On this clone: At one end, the junction sequence differs from germline, possibly due to a read error. This chain joins TRDV2 and TRDJ3; TRDD3 aligns across 7 bases. The germline gives CDR1 GEAIGNYY, CDR2 EKD. The CDR3 extends over 19 amino acids. The CDR3 is CACDTNWGSSSWDTRRMFF. In DNA form, the CDR3 reads TGTGCCTGTGACACGAACTGGGGATCGAGCTCCTGGGACACCCGACGGATGTTTTTC.

V gene TRDV2 combines with J gene TRDJ1; 13 nucleotides line up with TRDD3. Germline CDR1 reads GEAIGNYY; CDR2 reads EKD. The J segment lost 0 bases and the V segment lost 3 bases, leaving 15 bases of the junction unmatched. This CDR3 has 20 amino acids. The CDR3 nucleotides are TGTGCCTGTGACTCCATATCACTGGGGGATACGTCGGGCTACACCGATAAACTCATCTTT. Translation gives CACDSISLGDTSGYTDKLIF.

The rearrangement links TRDV2 to TRDJ1, with 10 bases aligning to TRDD3. The CDR3 spans 15 residues. Looked up from germline, CDR1 is GEAIGNYY and CDR2 is EKD. The junction had 7 bases not matched to a gene; V was cut back by 4 bases and J by 3 bases. The chain's CDR3 is CACDVLGDGSDKLIF. The CDR3 bases are TGTGCCTGTGATGTACTGGGGGATGGGTCCGATAAACTCATCTTT.